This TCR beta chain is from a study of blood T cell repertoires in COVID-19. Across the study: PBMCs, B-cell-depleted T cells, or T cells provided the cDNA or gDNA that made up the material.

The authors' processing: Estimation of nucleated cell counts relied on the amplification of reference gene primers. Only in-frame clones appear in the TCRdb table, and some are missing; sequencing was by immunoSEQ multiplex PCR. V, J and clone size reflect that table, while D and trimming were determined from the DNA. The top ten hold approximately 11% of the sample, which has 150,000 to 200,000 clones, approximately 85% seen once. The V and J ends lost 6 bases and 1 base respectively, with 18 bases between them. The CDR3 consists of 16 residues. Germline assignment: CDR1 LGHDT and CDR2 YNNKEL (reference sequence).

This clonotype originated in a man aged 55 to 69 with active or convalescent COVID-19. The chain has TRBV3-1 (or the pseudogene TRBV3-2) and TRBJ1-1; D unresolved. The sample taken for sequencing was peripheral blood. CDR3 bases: TGTGCCAGCAGACCGGGAGGCCCAAAAGGGAACACTGAAGCTTTCTTT. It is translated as CASRPGGPKGNTEAFF.